This T cell receptor (beta chain) was observed in a study of cytomegalovirus exposure and HLA in healthy donors. Across the whole study: There were 88 million or so unique TCRs (from HLA-typed donors) in an early data release.

A multiplex PCR was run with 60 Vbeta primers and 13 Jbeta primers. Per the original methods: Later work found tens of millions of unique TCR beta chains, with about 10 million shared. The protocol was immunoSEQ multiplex PCR, while the TCRdb copy is restricted to in-frame clones and leaves out a portion. The D gene and trimming were derived from the DNA, and the V and J assignments and clone size from that table. The sample has about 250,000 clones, 80% to 95% seen once. This clone was seen just once. The source of this sequence is a girl aged 2 to 10 in good health and CMV-seronegative. Material for sequencing was PBMCs.

This CDR3 reads CASSSAGGTLSSYNEQFF. CDR3 DNA sequence: TGTGCCAGCAGCTCCGCGGGGGGGACTTTAAGCTCCTACAATGAGCAGTTCTTC. The chain carries TRBV11-3 and TRBJ2-1; 9 nucleotides match TRBD2. CDR3 length: 18 amino acids. With 4 bases clipped from V and 0 bases from J, the junction kept 10 bases outside the gene matches. CDR1 and CDR2 from the germline V gene are SGHNT and YENEEA.